One sample yielded the 3 T cell receptor beta chains listed below, sequenced in a study of T cell responses to AZD1222 COVID-19 vaccine. TCRdb's copy holds only in-frame clones and misses some; the assay was immunoSEQ multiplex PCR. The top ten hold under 2% of the sample, which has around 100,000 clones, about 90% seen once. The sequenced sample was peripheral blood, obtained on day 0 of AZD1222 vaccination. All receptors come from an adult in good health.

The chain links TRBV10-1 to TRBJ2-7, with 7 positions matching TRBD2. Germline CDR1 reads WNHNN; CDR2 reads SYGVQD (reference sequence). This CDR3 is built from 15 residues. The trim removed 5 bases at V and 3 bases at J, leaving 10 bases unmatched. CDR3 in DNA: TGCGCCAGCAGTCCCGGGGTCGCTAGCGGCTACGAGCAGTACTTC. It codes for CASSPGVASGYEQYF.

The rearrangement links TRBV6-6 to TRBJ2-5; a possible D gene is TRBD2 (5 bases). The V end lost 6 bases, the J end lost 5 bases, and 10 bases lay between the germline ends. CDR1 is MNHNY and CDR2 is SVGAGI in the germline V gene (reference sequence). The CDR3 has 12 residues. CDR3 region: CASSGSGETQYF. The CDR3 DNA is TGTGCCAGCAGCGGGTCGGGGGAGACCCAGTACTTC.

The V gene is TRBV5-1, the J gene TRBJ1-1; D call uncertain. V gave up 4 bases and J gave up 6 bases, with 16 bases separating them. This CDR3 spans 14 amino acids. Germline V gene sequence: CDR1 SGHRS, CDR2 YFSETQ. CDR3 in DNA: TGCGCCAGCAGCCCTGGAGGGCCCGCGGCTGAAGCTTTCTTT. Protein product: CASSPGGPAAEAFF.